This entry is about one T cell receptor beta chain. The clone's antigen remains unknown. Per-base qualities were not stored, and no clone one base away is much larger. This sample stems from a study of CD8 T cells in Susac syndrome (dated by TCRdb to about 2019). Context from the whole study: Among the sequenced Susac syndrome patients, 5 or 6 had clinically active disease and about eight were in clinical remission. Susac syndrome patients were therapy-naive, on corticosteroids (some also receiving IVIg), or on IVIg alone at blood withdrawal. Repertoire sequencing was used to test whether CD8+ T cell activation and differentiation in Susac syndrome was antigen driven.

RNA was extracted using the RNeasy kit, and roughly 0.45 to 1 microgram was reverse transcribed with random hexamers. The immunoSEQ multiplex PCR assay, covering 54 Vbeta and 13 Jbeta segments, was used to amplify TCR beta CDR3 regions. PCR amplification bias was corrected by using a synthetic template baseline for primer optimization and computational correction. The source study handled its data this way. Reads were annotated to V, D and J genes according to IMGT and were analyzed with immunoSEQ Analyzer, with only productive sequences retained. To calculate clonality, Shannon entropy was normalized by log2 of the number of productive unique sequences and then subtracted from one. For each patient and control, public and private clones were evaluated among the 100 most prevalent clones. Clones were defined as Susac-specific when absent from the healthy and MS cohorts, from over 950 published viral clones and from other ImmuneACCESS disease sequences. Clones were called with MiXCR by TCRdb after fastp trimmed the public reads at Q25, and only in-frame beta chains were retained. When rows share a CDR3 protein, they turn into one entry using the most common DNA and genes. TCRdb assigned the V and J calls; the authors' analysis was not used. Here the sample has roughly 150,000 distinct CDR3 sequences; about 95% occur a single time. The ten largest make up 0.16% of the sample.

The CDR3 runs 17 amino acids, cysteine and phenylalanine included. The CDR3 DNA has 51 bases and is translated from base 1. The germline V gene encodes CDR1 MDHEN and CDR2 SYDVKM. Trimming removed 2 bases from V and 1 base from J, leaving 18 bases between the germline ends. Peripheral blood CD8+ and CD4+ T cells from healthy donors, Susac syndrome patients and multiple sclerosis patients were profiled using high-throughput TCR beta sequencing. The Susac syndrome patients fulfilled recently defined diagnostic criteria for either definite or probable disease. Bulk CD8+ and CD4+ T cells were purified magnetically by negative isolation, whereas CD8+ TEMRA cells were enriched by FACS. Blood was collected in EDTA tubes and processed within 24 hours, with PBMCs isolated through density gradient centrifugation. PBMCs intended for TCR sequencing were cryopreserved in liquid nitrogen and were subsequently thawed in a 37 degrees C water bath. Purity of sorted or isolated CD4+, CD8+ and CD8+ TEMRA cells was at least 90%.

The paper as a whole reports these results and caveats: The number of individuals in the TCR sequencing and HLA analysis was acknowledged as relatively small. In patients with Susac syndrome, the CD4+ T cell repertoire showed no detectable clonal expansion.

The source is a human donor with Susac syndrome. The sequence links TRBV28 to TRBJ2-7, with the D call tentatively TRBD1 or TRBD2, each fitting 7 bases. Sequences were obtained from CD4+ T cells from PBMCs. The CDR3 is CASSLGVTGRVSYEQYF. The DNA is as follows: TGTGCCAGCAGTTTAGGGGTGACAGGGAGGGTTTCCTACGAGCAGTACTTC.